Each of the 6 T cell receptor beta chains below was sequenced from the same sample in a study of blood T cell repertoires in COVID-19. Method: immunoSEQ multiplex PCR; TCRdb's copy keeps in-frame clones and lacks some. Counted here are about 220,000 clones, 82% occurring once; the ten biggest clones make up 5.2%. The sequenced material came from peripheral blood. The receptors shown here come from a woman in her sixties or seventies with COVID-19, enrolled during active disease.

This chain joins TRBV28 and TRBJ1-5, with D maybe TRBD1 (6 bases). Between the trimmed V and J ends, which lost 5 bases and 9 bases, there was a span of 20 bases. The CDR3 totals 15 residues. CDR1 is MDHEN and CDR2 is SYDVKM in the germline V gene. CDR3 sequence (DNA): TGTGCCAGCAGTACGCCACAGGGACCATCAGGGCCCCAGCATTTT. This sequence encodes CASSTPQGPSGPQHF.

The chain has TRBV30 and TRBJ2-5, with 7 bases fitting TRBD1. This CDR3 has 15 residues. With V trimmed by 4 bases and J by 2 bases, 10 bases remained unmatched. Germline values: CDR1 GTSNPN, CDR2 SVGIG (reference sequence). The CDR3 reads CAWNLGDRGQETQYF. The CDR3 DNA reads TGTGCCTGGAATCTGGGGGACAGAGGGCAAGAGACCCAGTACTTC.

J is TRBJ2-3 and V is TRBV7-7; 14 nucleotides agree with TRBD2. The CDR3 loop spans 17 amino acids. Germline-derived CDR1 and CDR2 are SSHAT and FNYEAQ (reference sequence). V was clipped by 5 bases and J by 4 bases; unmatched bases: 8. The CDR3, as DNA: TGTGCCAGCAGCCCCGGGACTAGCGGGAGCGGGGCAGATACGCAGTATTTT. Its translation: CASSPGTSGSGADTQYF.

The chain couples TRBV5-1 to TRBJ2-1, with TRBD2 identical over 7 bases. Germline V gives CDR1 SGHRS, CDR2 YFSETQ. V was pared by 0 bases and J by 5 bases, with 5 bases of the junction left unmatched. The CDR3 contains 15 residues. CDR3: CASSLDASGNNEQFF. In DNA, the CDR3 is TGCGCCAGCAGCTTGGATGCTAGCGGAAACAATGAGCAGTTCTTC.

This clone was counted a few times. The chain joins TRBV4-2 to TRBJ1-2; 8 bases match TRBD1. The CDR3 runs 15 residues. Germline-derived CDR1 and CDR2 are LGHNA and YNFKEQ. The V gene end was trimmed by 8 bases and the J gene end by 1 base; junction bases not matched to a gene: 9. CDR3 loop: CASCPWTGSNYGYTF. In DNA, the CDR3 is TGTGCCAGCTGCCCGTGGACAGGGAGTAACTATGGCTACACCTTC.

The J gene is TRBJ2-1, the V gene TRBV3-1 (or the pseudogene TRBV3-2); TRBD2 matches at 11 bases. The junction had 15 bases not matched to a gene; V was cut back by 4 bases and J by 7 bases. The CDR3 length is 18 residues. In germline, CDR1 is LGHDT, CDR2 YNNKEL (reference sequence). CDR3 bases: TGTGCCAGCAGCCCCAACTTCCAACTAGCGGGAGTAGTGAATGAGCAGTTCTTC. This encodes CASSPNFQLAGVVNEQFF.